The sequence of this T cell receptor beta chain was determined in a study of spatial heterogeneity in lung cancer (dated by TCRdb to about 2019). For context, the study as a whole: Donors were 72 patients with early-stage, untreated non-small cell lung cancer from the lung TRACERx cohort. Follow-up PBMC samples were sequenced whenever the samples were available, and the median time to follow-up was roughly 2 years after resection. More beta-chain than alpha-chain transcripts were consistently detected, likely reflecting higher beta-chain transcript abundance. In the raw uncorrected reads, each unique combination of TCR and UMI appeared more than ten times on average. The study quantitatively compared TCR alpha and beta repertoires across multiple tumor regions, matched nontumor lung and blood in non-small cell lung cancer. The study linked features of the TCR repertoire to counts of nonsynonymous mutations, which were determined by whole-exome sequencing of tumor tissue. Both alpha and beta chains were TCR-sequenced in hundreds of tumor regions, approximately 67 matched nontumor lung samples and some 50 PBMC samples obtained at surgery.

This clonotype was observed at least ten times. Its antigen remains unidentified. No qualities accompany the bases; no much larger clone lies one base away. Library preparation employed 5' RACE. The reads were generated on a NextSeq 500. To allow correction of PCR and sequencing errors, the TCR library protocol tagged every TCR cDNA molecule with a unique molecular identifier. The source study handled its data this way. Decombinator tools were used for TCR identification, UMI-based error correction and CDR3 extraction. Expanded TCRs were defined as those above a frequency of 2 per 1,000, corresponding to the top 1% of the tumor frequency distribution. Rényi diversity was computed with the R vegan package after subsampling each repertoire 100 times to 5,000 TCRs. CDR3 similarity networks were constructed using string-kernel similarity of amino acid triplets, with links drawn between CDR3s whose pairwise similarity was above 0.82. Starting from the raw public reads, TCRdb applied fastp trimming at Q25, assembled clones with MiXCR and retained in-frame beta chains. Every entry covers one CDR3 protein and lists the most common genes and DNA from its rows. TCRdb assigned the V and J calls; the authors' analysis was not used. The sample table shows more than 40,000 distinct CDR3 sequences, and approximately 22% are seen once. Jointly, the top ten make up under 8% of the sample.

CDR1 and CDR2 are read off the germline V gene as MGHRA and YSYEKL. The trim is 6 bases for V and 4 bases for J, with a gap of 12 bases between the germline ends. The cysteine opens and the phenylalanine closes a CDR3 of 13 amino acids. Only CDR3 DNA remains: 39 bases, in frame from the first base. The time point label, as the study defines it: blood at routine non-recurrence follow-up after resection. Without any cell sorting, TCR sequencing was performed on whole RNA extracted either from tumor and nontumor lung tissue or from cryopreserved PBMC samples. Only patients for whom sufficient RNA was available from at least two tumor regions were selected for TCR sequencing. Points the paper makes about the study in general: Comparisons of baseline and follow-up blood repertoires included only 14 to 15 patients. Ubiquitous expanded tumor TCRs showed up in blood more often at tumor resection than at routine follow-up. Additional single-cell paired TCR alpha and beta sequencing was considered necessary to confirm, at a functional level, the hypothesis that regional TCRs recognize regional mutations.

Material: PBMCs, obtained at follow-up. The clonotype originates from a female donor with early-stage non-small cell lung cancer. The sequence links TRBV4-1 to TRBJ1-2; too little of a D gene remains to name it. At the DNA level, the sequence is TGCGCCAGCAGGGTTCCTGGAAGCTATGGCTACACCTTC. It is translated as CASRVPGSYGYTF.